This is a list of T cell receptor beta chains from one sample in a study of blood T cell repertoires in COVID-19. Produced via immunoSEQ multiplex PCR; TCRdb's table is partial and in-frame only. The sample includes almost 90,000 clones, about 90% of them seen just once. The specimen sequenced was peripheral blood. These receptors were collected from a man aged 18-30 years with COVID-19, enrolled during active disease. CDR3s include the opening cysteine and the closing phenylalanine or tryptophan. The D gene is left open where the match is weak. Clone size is shown for a subset of rows, as once, few, many or a class of expanded clone.

TRBJ2-7 | TRBD2 | TRBV19 | NA | TGTGCCAGTAGTCCGACTAGCGGGAGATCCTACGAGCAGTACTTC | CASSPTSGRSYEQYF
TRBJ2-3 | TRBD2 | TRBV7-2 | NA | TGTGCCAGCCACGGACTAGCGGGAGATCGGAATACGCAGTATTTT | CASHGLAGDRNTQYF
TRBJ2-1 | NA | TRBV28 | NA | TGTGCCAGCAGCCCCGCTAGCAGCTCCTACAATGAGCAGTTCTTC | CASSPASSSYNEQFF
TRBJ2-3 | NA | TRBV27 | NA | TGTGCCAGCAGACGTAGGGGTTTTTACACAGATACGCAGTATTTT | CASRRRGFYTDTQYF
TRBJ2-7 | TRBD1 | TRBV25-1 | NA | TGTGCCAGCCGGGGGACAGGTTCCTACGAGCAGTACTTC | CASRGTGSYEQYF
TRBJ1-2 | NA | TRBV5-4 | NA | TGTGCCAGCAGCTTGAATTCGCGAGGCTACACCTTC | CASSLNSRGYTF
TRBJ2-7 | TRBD2 | TRBV28 | NA | TGTGCCAGCAGTTCGTTTCTAGCGGGAGGGTTCTACGAGCAGTACTTC | CASSSFLAGGFYEQYF
TRBJ2-7 | TRBD2 | TRBV4-1 | NA | TGCGCCAGCAGCCAAAGGGTGGCTAGCGGGACCTCCTACGAGCAGTACTTC | CASSQRVASGTSYEQYF
TRBJ2-7 | TRBD1 | TRBV5-6 | NA | TGTGCCAGCAGCCTACCGACAGGGGACGAGCAGTACTTC | CASSLPTGDEQYF
TRBJ2-1 | NA | TRBV6-5 | NA | TGTGCCAGCAGTCGCTCAGGGCTTCCGGACAATGAGCAGTTCTTC | CASSRSGLPDNEQFF
TRBJ1-3 | NA | TRBV6-5 | NA | TGTGCCAGCAGTTACTCCCCAGGGGGAAACACCATATATTTT | CASSYSPGGNTIYF
TRBJ2-3 | TRBD2 | TRBV28 | NA | TGTGCCAGCAGTCCCCTGGGACTAGCGGTTCATTTAGATACGCAGTATTTT | CASSPLGLAVHLDTQYF
TRBJ1-2 | NA | TRBV23-1 | NA | TGCGCCAGCAGTCAAAACGTGGTTCGGAGTTCTCAGTATGGCTACACCTTC | CASSQNVVRSSQYGYTF
TRBJ1-5 | NA | TRBV27 | NA | TGTGCCAGCAGTTTATTCACGGGCAATCAGCCCCAGCATTTT | CASSLFTGNQPQHF
TRBJ1-1 | NA | TRBV7-2 | NA | TGTGCCAGCAGGCCGGCGGGTACCACTGAAGCTTTCTTT | CASRPAGTTEAFF
TRBJ2-5 | NA | TRBV9 | NA | TGTGCCAGCAGCGTAGGCGGCGGGACGAGCCAAGAGACCCAGTACTTC | CASSVGGGTSQETQYF
TRBJ1-4 | NA | TRBV4-3 | NA | TGCGCCAGCAGACGAGGGGCGGGGGAAAAACTGCTTTTT | CASRRGAGEKLLF
TRBJ1-1 | NA | TRBV19 | few | TGTGCCAGTCGGCCAGGGTTCCTGAACACTGAAGCTTTCTTT | CASRPGFLNTEAFF
TRBJ1-3 | NA | TRBV30 | NA | TGTGCCAGCAGTAGCAACCGCCTAAACACCATATATTTT | CASSSNRLNTIYF
TRBJ1-3 | NA | TRBV2 | NA | TGTGCCATCCTCGGGGGGGCTTCTGGAAACACCATATATTTT | CAILGGASGNTIYF
TRBJ2-1 | NA | TRBV30 | NA | TGTGCCTCGCGGGGTTGGGCCTACAATGAGCAGTTCTTC | CASRGWAYNEQFF